This T cell receptor (beta chain) comes out of a study of blood T cell repertoires in COVID-19. Looking at the study overall: Sites across the United States, Italy and Spain contributed samples from acute and convalescent COVID-19.

V dropped 2 bases and J dropped 3 bases, with 5 bases sitting between them. CDR1 is SGHKS, CDR2 YYEKEE, per germline (reference sequence). The CDR3 is 13 residues long. This table comes from immunoSEQ multiplex PCR, and its TCRdb copy is limited to in-frame clones, with some not included. In the table there are about 53,000 clones, just under 85% of which are singletons. The sample was peripheral blood. This TCR came from a human donor in a cohort sampled during active COVID-19. The chain recombines TRBV5-5 with TRBJ2-2, with D unclear. The CDR3: CASSFRDTGELFF. As DNA, the CDR3 is TGTGCCAGCAGCTTCCGGGACACCGGGGAGCTGTTTTTT.